Listed here are 20 T cell receptor beta chains from one sample, sequenced in a study of cytomegalovirus exposure and HLA in healthy donors. With 60 Vbeta and 13 Jbeta primers, the PCR was carried out. The method was immunoSEQ multiplex PCR; TCRdb's version includes in-frame clones alone and lacks a portion of them. Here the sample table reports some 160,000 clones. Sequenced sample: PBMCs. The receptors here all came from a man younger than 40 in good health and CMV-seronegative.

The DNA of the CDR3 is TGTGCCACCTTTCCGGGACAGGGGTACGGGATTAGCTCCTACAATGAGCAGTTCTTC. Its protein is CATFPGQGYGISSYNEQFF. V is TRBV15 and J is TRBJ2-1, with 10 nucleotides matching TRBD1. J was trimmed by 0 bases and V by 8 bases; bases with no gene match: 16. The germline V gene has CDR1 LNHNV and CDR2 YYDKDF (reference sequence). The CDR3 covers 19 residues.

With regard to this clone: This sample includes further DNA sequences coding for the same CDR3. The chain joins TRBV5-6 to TRBJ2-2, with TRBD1 matching over 11 bases. In germline, CDR1 is SGHDT, CDR2 YYEEEE. V dropped 0 bases and J dropped 7; count of bases not matched to a gene: 5. The CDR3 runs 16 residues. The CDR3: CASSLEPGQGDGELFF. The CDR3 nucleotides read TGTGCCAGCAGCTTGGAACCGGGACAGGGGGACGGGGAGCTGTTTTTT. Filled out from reference TRBV5-6 and TRBJ2-2, the complete variable domain reads DAGVTQSPTHLIKTRGQQVTLRCSPKSGHDTVSWYQQALGQGPQFIFQYYEEEERQRGNFPDRFSGHQFPNYSSELNVNALLLGDSALYLCASSLEPGQGDGELFFGEGSRLTVL.

The J gene is TRBJ2-1, the V gene TRBV30, with TRBD1 identical over 9 bases. Trimming took 5 bases from V and 7 from J; bases not matched to a gene: 15. In germline, CDR1 is GTSNPN, CDR2 SVGIG (reference sequence). The CDR3 sequence is 16 residues long. The CDR3 nucleotides read TGTGCCTGGGCTGCCCTCGGGACAGGGTTCGTAAATGAGCAGTTCTTC. Amino acids: CAWAALGTGFVNEQFF.

V and J are TRBV11-3 and TRBJ2-1, with 7 bases that match TRBD1. CDR1 is SGHNT and CDR2 is YENEEA in the germline V gene. With V trimmed by 5 bases and J by 6 bases, 10 bases remained unmatched. The CDR3 is 15 residues long. DNA of the CDR3: TGTGCCAGCAGCCCTATTATGGGACAGAGCAATGAGCAGTTCTTC. As protein: CASSPIMGQSNEQFF.

V is TRBV6-5 and J is TRBJ2-7, with D tentatively TRBD1 (6 bases). Trimming pared 10 bases from V and 2 bases from J, leaving 12 bases between. The CDR3 has 12 amino acids. Germline loops: CDR1 MNHEY, CDR2 SVGAGI. CDR3 loop: CATAGDAYEQYF. CDR3 nucleotide sequence: TGTGCCACAGCAGGGGACGCCTACGAGCAGTACTTC.

As DNA, the CDR3 is TGTGCCATCAGTGTGCGCGGGGATGGCTACACCTTC. Protein sequence: CAISVRGDGYTF. The rearrangement joins TRBV10-3 to TRBJ1-2; no clear D gene. Germline values: CDR1 ENHRY, CDR2 SYGVKD. Deletions cut 4 bases from V and 6 bases from J, with 9 bases between. CDR3 length: 12 residues.

This sequence joins TRBV6-1 and TRBJ1-5; D possibly corresponds to TRBD1 (5 bases). Trimming removed 1 base from V and 3 bases from J, with 13 bases in between. CDR1 MNHNS and CDR2 SASEGT come from the germline V gene. The CDR3 sequence is 16 residues long. CDR3 region: CASSEVGRANNQPQHF. CDR3 DNA: TGTGCCAGCAGTGAAGTGGGCAGGGCAAACAATCAGCCCCAGCATTTT.

The chain uses TRBV6-6 and TRBJ2-7; TRBD1 matches 9 bases. The CDR3 runs 14 residues. Losses at the gene ends were 4 bases for V and 5 bases for J; bases not matched to a gene: 6. Germline values: CDR1 MNHNY, CDR2 SVGAGI (reference sequence). In DNA form, the CDR3 reads TGTGCCAGCAGTTCACCGGGACAGGGAAACGAGCAGTACTTC. This gives the protein CASSSPGQGNEQYF.

The rearrangement uses TRBV29-1 and TRBJ2-2; TRBD2 matches 11 bases. This CDR3 comprises 15 residues. V trimming: 3 bases; J trimming: 6 bases; junction bases outside the gene matches: 6. Germline V gives CDR1 SQVTM, CDR2 ANQGSEA. The CDR3 loop is CSVDVAGGGAGELFF. The CDR3 bases are TGCAGCGTTGATGTAGCGGGAGGGGGTGCCGGGGAGCTGTTTTTT.

V usage is TRBV6-5 and J usage is TRBJ2-1; 8 bases agree with TRBD2. This CDR3 is 14 amino acids long. The V and J ends lost 5 bases and 5 bases, in that order; junction bases with no gene match: 5. Germline CDR1 MNHEY, CDR2 SVGAGI. CDR3 coding DNA: TGTGCCAGCAGTGGCGGGAGGTCTGACAATGAGCAGTTCTTC. Its protein product is CASSGGRSDNEQFF.

This chain joins TRBV5-1 and TRBJ2-5, with TRBD1 matching 8 bases. Germline CDR1 reads SGHRS; CDR2 reads YFSETQ. After removal of 6 bases from V and 4 bases from J, the junction contained 8 bases not matched to a gene. This CDR3 has 14 amino acids. The CDR3, as DNA: TGCGCCAGCATAATGACAGGGGCAGGAGAGACCCAGTACTTC. It translates to CASIMTGAGETQYF.

The chain is built from TRBV7-9 and TRBJ2-1; TRBD2 aligns across 10 bases. Germline CDR1 and CDR2: SEHNR and FQNEAQ (reference sequence). The V and J ends lost 4 bases and 7 bases, in that order; junction bases with no gene match: 10. The CDR3 runs 16 residues. DNA of the CDR3: TGTGCCAGCAGCTCGCCTCTAGCGGGAGAGGGAAATGAGCAGTTCTTC. Translation gives CASSSPLAGEGNEQFF.

The chain has TRBV7-7 and TRBJ2-3; TRBD1 is a possible D gene (5 bases). Germline CDR1 is SSHAT and CDR2 is FNYEAQ (reference sequence). This CDR3 has 13 residues. V dropped 6 bases and J dropped 2 bases, with 9 bases sitting between them. The CDR3 loop is CASSRGNTDTQYF. CDR3 DNA sequence: TGTGCCAGCAGTAGGGGAAACACAGATACGCAGTATTTT.

This chain connects TRBV2 to TRBJ2-3, with TRBD1 matching over 8 bases. Per germline, CDR1 SNHLY and CDR2 FYNNEI. With 6 bases clipped from V and 4 bases from J, the junction kept 12 bases outside the gene matches. This CDR3 comprises 16 residues. In DNA form, the CDR3 reads TGTGCCAGCAGAACAGGGGCAGGGGGCGAGTCAGATACGCAGTATTTT. Its protein is CASRTGAGGESDTQYF.

The chain is built from TRBV5-6 and TRBJ1-1; 12 bases match TRBD1. The ends lost 3 bases at V and 8 bases at J; junction bases unmatched: 8. CDR3 length: 15 residues. Germline assignment: CDR1 SGHDT and CDR2 YYEEEE. In nucleotides, the CDR3 is TGTGCCAGCAGCTCATCCGGGACAGGGGGCGCAGAAGCTTTCTTT. Amino acid sequence: CASSSSGTGGAEAFF.

V and J are TRBV27 and TRBJ2-7, with D tentatively TRBD2 (6 bases). V gave up 3 bases and J gave up 4 bases, with 10 bases separating them. This CDR3 comprises 13 residues. The germline V gene encodes CDR1 MNHEY and CDR2 SMNVEV (reference sequence). CDR3 amino acids: CASSFFRGYEQYF. DNA of the CDR3: TGTGCCAGCAGTTTCTTTCGGGGGTACGAGCAGTACTTC.

The rearrangement uses TRBV5-8 and TRBJ2-7; 7 positions agree with TRBD1. The CDR3 consists of 13 residues. V lost 3 bases to trimming and J lost 4 bases; unmatched junction nucleotides: 4. CDR1 and CDR2 (germline): SGHTS, YDEGEE. The CDR3 region has the DNA TGTGCCAGCAGCTGGACAGGTCTTTACGAGCAGTACTTC. It yields the protein CASSWTGLYEQYF.

The chain couples TRBV4-1 to TRBJ2-7; TRBD2 might be the D (5 bases). The CDR3 extends over 15 amino acids. V was cut by 1 base and J by 4 bases, with 14 bases left in between. Germline CDR1 and CDR2: MGHRA and YSYEKL. CDR3 in amino acids: CASSQVVGGGYEQYF. The CDR3 coding sequence is TGCGCCAGCAGCCAAGTAGTTGGAGGAGGTTACGAGCAGTACTTC.

The chain carries TRBV27 and TRBJ1-1; TRBD1 is a possible D gene (6 bases). V was pared by 6 bases and J by 3 bases, with 20 bases between. Per germline, CDR1 MNHEY and CDR2 SMNVEV (reference sequence). The CDR3 covers 16 residues. CDR3 sequence reads: CASSPRDIWGDTEAFF. The DNA for the CDR3 is TGTGCCAGCAGCCCCCGGGACATTTGGGGAGACACTGAAGCTTTCTTT.

The J gene is TRBJ1-1, the V gene TRBV6-5, with 10 bases aligning to TRBD1. With 6 bases clipped from V and 1 base from J, the junction kept 5 bases outside the gene matches. The CDR3 loop spans 15 amino acids. CDR1 is MNHEY and CDR2 is SVGAGI in the germline V gene. The DNA for the CDR3 is TGTGCCAGCAGATTCGGACAGGGGGGGAACACTGAAGCTTTCTTT. This sequence encodes CASRFGQGGNTEAFF.